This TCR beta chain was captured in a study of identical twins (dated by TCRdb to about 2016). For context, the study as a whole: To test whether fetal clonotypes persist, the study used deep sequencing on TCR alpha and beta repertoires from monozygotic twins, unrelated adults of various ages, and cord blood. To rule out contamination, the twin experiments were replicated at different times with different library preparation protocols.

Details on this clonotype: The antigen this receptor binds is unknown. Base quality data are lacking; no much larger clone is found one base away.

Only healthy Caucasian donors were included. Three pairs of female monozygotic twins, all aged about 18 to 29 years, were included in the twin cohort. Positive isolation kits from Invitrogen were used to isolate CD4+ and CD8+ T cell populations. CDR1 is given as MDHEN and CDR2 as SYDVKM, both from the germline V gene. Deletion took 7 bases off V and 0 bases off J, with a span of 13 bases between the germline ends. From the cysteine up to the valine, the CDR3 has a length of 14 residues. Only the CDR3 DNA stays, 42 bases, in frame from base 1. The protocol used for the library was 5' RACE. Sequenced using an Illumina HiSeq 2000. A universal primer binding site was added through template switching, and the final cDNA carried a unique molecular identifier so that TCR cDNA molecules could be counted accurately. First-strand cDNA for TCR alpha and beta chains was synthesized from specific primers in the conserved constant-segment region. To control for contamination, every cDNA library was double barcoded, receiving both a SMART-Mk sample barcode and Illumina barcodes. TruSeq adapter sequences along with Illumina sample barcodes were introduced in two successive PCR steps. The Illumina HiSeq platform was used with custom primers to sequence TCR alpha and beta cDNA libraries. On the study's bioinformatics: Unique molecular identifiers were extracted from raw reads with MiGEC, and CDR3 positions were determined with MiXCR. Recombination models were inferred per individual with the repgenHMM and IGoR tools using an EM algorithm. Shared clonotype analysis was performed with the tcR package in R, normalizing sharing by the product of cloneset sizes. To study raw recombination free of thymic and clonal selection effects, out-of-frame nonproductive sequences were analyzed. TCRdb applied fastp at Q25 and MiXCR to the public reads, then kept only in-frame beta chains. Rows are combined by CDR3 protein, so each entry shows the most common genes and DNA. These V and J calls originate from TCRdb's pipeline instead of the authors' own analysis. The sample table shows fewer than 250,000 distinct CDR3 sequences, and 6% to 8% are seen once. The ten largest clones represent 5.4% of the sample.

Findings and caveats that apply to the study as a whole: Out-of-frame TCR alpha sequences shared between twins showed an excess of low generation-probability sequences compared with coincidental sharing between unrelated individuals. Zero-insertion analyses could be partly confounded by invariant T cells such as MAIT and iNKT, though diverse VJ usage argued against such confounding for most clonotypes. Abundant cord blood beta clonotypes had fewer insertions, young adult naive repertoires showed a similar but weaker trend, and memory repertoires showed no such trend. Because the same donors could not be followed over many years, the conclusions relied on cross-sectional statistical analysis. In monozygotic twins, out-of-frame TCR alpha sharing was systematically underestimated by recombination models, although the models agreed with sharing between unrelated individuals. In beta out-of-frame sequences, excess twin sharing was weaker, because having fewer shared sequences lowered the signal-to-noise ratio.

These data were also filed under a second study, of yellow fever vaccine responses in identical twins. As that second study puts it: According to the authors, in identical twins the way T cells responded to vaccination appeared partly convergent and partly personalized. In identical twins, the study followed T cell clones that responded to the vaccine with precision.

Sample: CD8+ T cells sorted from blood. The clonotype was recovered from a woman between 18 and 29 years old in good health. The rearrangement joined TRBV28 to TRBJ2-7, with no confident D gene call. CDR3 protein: CASKDAGSSYEQYV. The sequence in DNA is TGTGCCAGCAAGGACGCAGGAAGCTCCTACGAGCAGTACGTC.